The 29 T cell receptor beta chains in this list originate from one sample, sequenced in a study of pediatric ulcerative colitis. Repertoires were generated with immunoSEQ multiplex PCR, while TCRdb's copy carries only in-frame clones and drops some. The table includes tens of thousands of clones, about 75% detected once. During colonoscopy, one to two rectal pinch biopsies were collected. Specimen: gut tissue. The receptors come from a boy aged 10-17 years with severe ulcerative colitis.

The chain uses TRBV4-1 and TRBJ2-1, with D unresolved. Trimming removed 0 bases from V and 0 bases from J, with 15 bases in between. The CDR3 length is 18 residues. Germline CDR1 is MGHRA and CDR2 is YSYEKL. CDR3 DNA sequence: TGCGCCAGCAGCCAAGATCCGGGCCCTTTCTTCTCCTACAATGAGCAGTTCTTC. This translates into CASSQDPGPFFSYNEQFF.

V usage is TRBV11-3 and J usage is TRBJ2-1, with 10 bases identical to TRBD1. This CDR3 spans 15 amino acids. The trim removed 5 bases at V and 4 bases at J, leaving 5 bases unmatched. Germline CDR1 SGHNT, CDR2 YENEEA. DNA of the CDR3: TGTGCCAGCAGCCTGGGGACAGGGGTTTACAATGAGCAGTTCTTC. Translating gives CASSLGTGVYNEQFF.

This clone was counted a single time. The genes are TRBV5-4 and TRBJ1-2; weak D call: TRBD1 (5 bases). V gave up 0 bases and J gave up 7 bases, with 10 bases separating them. The CDR3 length is 13 residues. Germline CDR1 and CDR2: SGHNT and YYREEE (reference sequence). For the CDR3, the DNA is TGTGCCAGCAGCTTGGACAGGCTGGCTGGCTACACCTTC. It translates to CASSLDRLAGYTF. Full variable domain (rest looked up from reference TRBV5-4 and TRBJ1-2): ETGVTQSPTHLIKTRGQQVTLRCSSQSGHNTVSWYQQALGQGPQFIFQYYREEENGRGNFPPRFSGLQFPNYSSELNVNALELDDSALYLCASSLDRLAGYTFGSGTRLTVV.

The chain joins TRBV9 to TRBJ2-3; a possible D gene is TRBD2 (5 bases). V gave up 0 bases and J gave up 0 bases, with 5 bases separating them. Germline CDR1 reads SGDLS; CDR2 reads YYNGEE. This CDR3 has 14 amino acids. The CDR3 loop reads CASSVGTSTDTQYF. The CDR3 nucleotides read TGTGCCAGCAGCGTAGGGACTAGCACAGATACGCAGTATTTT.

The genes are TRBV27 and TRBJ2-5, with D possibly TRBD2 on 5 matching bases. CDR1 and CDR2 from the germline V gene are MNHEY and SMNVEV (reference sequence). The CDR3 is 12 residues long. The ends were cut back, 8 bases at V and 2 bases at J, with 9 bases in the middle. In nucleotides, the CDR3 is TGTGCCAGCTCCCGGGGACAAGAGACCCAGTACTTC. Protein product: CASSRGQETQYF.

This chain links TRBV6-6 with TRBJ1-1; D uncertain. In germline, CDR1 is MNHNY, CDR2 SVGAGI (reference sequence). Trimming removed 7 bases at V and 4 bases at J, with 16 bases between. The CDR3 loop spans 14 amino acids. Here the CDR3 DNA reads TGTGCCAGCAACGTGGAACAAGGGAGCACTGAAGCTTTCTTT. Translation: CASNVEQGSTEAFF.

The V call is TRBV12-5, the J call TRBJ2-3; a weak D match, TRBD2 (6 bases). Germline values: CDR1 LGHNT, CDR2 FRNRAP. CDR3 length equals 14 residues. V lost 4 bases and J lost 2, with 10 bases in between. In DNA, the CDR3 is TGTGCTAGTGGTTCGGGGGAGCTCACAGATACGCAGTATTTT. This codes for CASGSGELTDTQYF.

The chain joins TRBV9 to TRBJ2-3; D might be TRBD2 (5 bases). This CDR3 comprises 16 residues. In germline, CDR1 is SGDLS, CDR2 YYNGEE. The ends were cut back, 4 bases at V and 4 bases at J, with 19 bases in the middle. The CDR3 DNA is TGTGCCAGCAGCCCCCGCCGCGCGGGCGGACCAGATACGCAGTATTTT. It yields the protein CASSPRRAGGPDTQYF.

This clone was seen once. V is TRBV4-1 and J is TRBJ2-7; tentative D call: TRBD1 (5 bases). This CDR3 is 15 amino acids long. Germline V CDR1 and CDR2: MGHRA, YSYEKL. V shed 1 base and J shed 0 bases, with 10 bases lying between them. The CDR3, as DNA: TGCGCCAGCAGCCAAGCGGACACGCTCTCCTACGAGCAGTACTTC. Translated, it gives CASSQADTLSYEQYF.

The chain joins TRBV7-8 to TRBJ2-5, with unresolved D. This CDR3 has 14 amino acids. Trimming took 5 bases from V and 5 from J, leaving 15 bases between them. Per the germline V gene, CDR1 is SGHVS and CDR2 is FQNEAQ. In DNA, the CDR3 is TGTGCCAGCAGCCCCAACGGGCACCGGGAGACCCAGTACTTC. Translation gives CASSPNGHRETQYF. The whole variable domain, remainder taken from reference TRBV7-8 and TRBJ2-5, is GAGVSQSPRYKVAKRGQDVALRCDPISGHVSLFWYQQALGQGPEFLTYFQNEAQLDKSGLPSDRFFAERPEGSVSTLKIQRTQQEDSAVYLCASSPNGHRETQYFGPGTRLLVL.

This clone was observed a few times. The chain recombines TRBV2 with TRBJ2-1; unclear D gene. Trimming pared 0 bases from V and 4 bases from J, leaving 10 bases between. The CDR3 sequence is 15 residues long. Germline assignment: CDR1 SNHLY and CDR2 FYNNEI. The CDR3 DNA reads TGTGCCAGCAGTGAAGCCCGGACCTATTACAATGAGCAGTTCTTC. Translation: CASSEARTYYNEQFF.

This chain connects TRBV29-1 to TRBJ2-5; no firm D call. The V end lost 4 bases, the J end lost 5 bases, and 8 bases lay between the germline ends. Germline V gives CDR1 SQVTM, CDR2 ANQGSEA. The CDR3 loop spans 11 amino acids. CDR3 loop: CSVVGFETQYF. In nucleotides, the CDR3 is TGCAGCGTTGTGGGGTTCGAGACCCAGTACTTC.

The chain joins TRBV5-1 to TRBJ2-2; D is possibly TRBD2 (6 bases). Per germline, CDR1 SGHRS and CDR2 YFSETQ. The CDR3 contains 17 residues. The germline V and J ends were trimmed by 1 base and 0 bases, with 13 bases remaining between them. In DNA form, the CDR3 reads TGCGCCAGCAGCTTGCTAGTGGGGGGATCGAACACCGGGGAGCTGTTTTTT. Translated, it gives CASSLLVGGSNTGELFF.

J is TRBJ2-5 and V is TRBV7-9; the match to TRBD1 covers 8 bases. V shed 1 base and J 4 bases; nucleotides not matched to a gene: 11. Per germline, CDR1 SEHNR and CDR2 FQNEAQ (reference sequence). CDR3 length equals 17 residues. In nucleotides, the CDR3 is TGTGCCAGCAGCTTAGAGGGCAGGGGGCGAGAGCGAGAGACCCAGTACTTC. Residues: CASSLEGRGRERETQYF.

The rearrangement links TRBV18 to TRBJ1-5; no definite D call. The V gene lost 4 bases and the J gene lost 1 base, with 2 bases spanning the gap. The CDR3 consists of 12 residues. Per germline, CDR1 KGHSH and CDR2 LQKENI. Here the CDR3 DNA reads TGTGCCAGCTCACTCAGCAATCAGCCCCAGCATTTT. This codes for CASSLSNQPQHF.

This chain links TRBV5-4 with TRBJ2-7; D uncertain. The ends were cut back, 2 bases at V and 0 bases at J, with 6 bases in the middle. Germline V gene sequence: CDR1 SGHNT, CDR2 YYREEE (reference sequence). The CDR3 runs 13 residues. CDR3 nucleotides: TGTGCCAGCAGCTTTGGCACCTCCTACGAGCAGTACTTC. This codes for CASSFGTSYEQYF.

The chain couples TRBV6-4 to TRBJ2-1; no clear D. Trimming shortened V by 5 bases and J by 1 base, and 15 bases separated the two germline ends. The CDR3 totals 16 residues. Germline V gene lookup returns CDR1 MRHNA and CDR2 SNTAGT. CDR3 sequence: CASSILSGASYNEQFF. CDR3 nucleotide sequence: TGTGCCAGCAGTATCCTTTCGGGCGCATCCTACAATGAGCAGTTCTTC.

The chain carries TRBV9 and TRBJ1-1; 9 bases fit TRBD1. CDR1 and CDR2 from the germline V gene are SGDLS and YYNGEE. With V trimmed by 4 bases and J by 4 bases, 11 bases remained unmatched. CDR3 length: 16 amino acids. This chain's CDR3 is CASSPFTGGMSTEAFF. CDR3 coding DNA: TGTGCCAGCAGCCCGTTTACAGGGGGCATGAGCACTGAAGCTTTCTTT.

CDR3 in DNA: TGTGCCAGCTCACCACGGGGGGGCCGGGGCAATCAGCCCCAGCATTTT. It yields the protein CASSPRGGRGNQPQHF. This chain connects TRBV18 to TRBJ1-5; D is perhaps TRBD1 (6 bases). The V and J ends lost 1 base and 2 bases respectively, with 12 bases between them. Per the germline V gene, CDR1 is KGHSH and CDR2 is LQKENI. This CDR3 spans 16 amino acids.

The chain employs TRBV28 and TRBJ2-7, with 11 nucleotides matching TRBD1. V dropped 7 bases and J dropped 4; count of bases not matched to a gene: 6. The CDR3 contains 14 residues. Germline assignment: CDR1 MDHEN and CDR2 SYDVKM. The CDR3 region has the DNA TGTGCCAGCACCCCGGGACAGGGGGGATACGAGCAGTACTTC. As protein: CASTPGQGGYEQYF.

V gene TRBV5-1 combines with J gene TRBJ1-1; 9 bases fit TRBD1. Germline V gives CDR1 SGHRS, CDR2 YFSETQ. CDR3 length: 14 amino acids. V shed 3 bases, J shed 4 bases, and the junction held 4 bases outside the gene matches. CDR3 in amino acids: CASSSETGGTEAFF. CDR3 DNA sequence: TGCGCCAGCAGCTCCGAGACAGGGGGCACTGAAGCTTTCTTT.

This clone is judged medium-sized (0.01 to 0.1%). No conserved phenylalanine or tryptophan ends this CDR3, so it is likely a read error. The V gene is TRBV2, the J gene TRBJ1-6; D not certain. Germline values: CDR1 SNHLY, CDR2 FYNNEI. V lost 1 base and J lost 9, with 13 bases in between. The CDR3 covers 15 residues. The CDR3 DNA sequence: TGTGCCAGCAGTGAAGGAGATGTAGGGCCTTCACCCCTCCACCTT. Amino acids: CASSEGDVGPSPLHL.

The V gene is TRBV19, the J gene TRBJ2-7; 7 bases agree with TRBD1. The junction had 5 bases not matched to a gene; V was cut back by 3 bases and J by 6 bases. Germline CDR1 is LNHDA and CDR2 is SQIVND (reference sequence). There are 13 residues in the CDR3. CDR3 residues: CASSIYRGSEQYF. CDR3 nucleotide sequence: TGTGCCAGTAGTATTTACAGGGGCAGCGAGCAGTACTTC.

This clone came up once. The chain is built from TRBV5-1 and TRBJ1-4; D is uncertain. V dropped 3 bases and J dropped 7 bases, with 16 bases sitting between them. The CDR3 is 15 amino acids. Germline V lookup: CDR1 SGHRS, CDR2 YFSETQ. CDR3 nucleotide sequence: TGCGCCAGCAGCTCGGACGGCATTTTAGCTGAAAAACTGTTTTTT. Protein sequence: CASSSDGILAEKLFF.

The table lists this clone with a few counts. V and J are TRBV11-2 and TRBJ1-2, with 8 bases lining up with TRBD1. V lost 5 bases to trimming and J lost 7 bases; unmatched junction nucleotides: 9. The CDR3 has 14 amino acids. CDR1 SGHAT and CDR2 FQNNGV come from the germline V gene. The CDR3 region is CASSARQGSRGYTF. The CDR3 bases are TGTGCCAGCAGCGCCCGACAGGGGAGTCGTGGCTACACCTTC.

This clone was recorded a few times. This chain uses TRBV19 with TRBJ1-3, with D unclear. Germline V gene lookup returns CDR1 LNHDA and CDR2 SQIVND (reference sequence). The CDR3 extends over 12 amino acids. Trimming cost V 5 bases and J 4 bases, with 6 bases left between them. CDR3 nucleotide sequence: TGTGCCAGTAGTCTTCGGGGAAACACCATATATTTT. Its translation is CASSLRGNTIYF.

CDR3 sequence (DNA): TGCGCCAGCGATCCCGGGGGGCCCCAAGAGACCCAGTACTTC. Translation: CASDPGGPQETQYF. The chain is built from TRBV5-1 and TRBJ2-5; D perhaps matches TRBD2 (7 bases). CDR1 is SGHRS and CDR2 is YFSETQ in the germline V gene. This CDR3 has 14 amino acids. Trimming took off 7 bases at V and 1 base at J, with 14 bases between the two ends.

V usage is TRBV9 and J usage is TRBJ1-1, with 7 bases fitting TRBD1. The CDR3 sequence is 14 residues long. The V gene end was trimmed by 4 bases and the J gene end by 1 base; junction bases not matched to a gene: 4. Germline CDR1 reads SGDLS; CDR2 reads YYNGEE. The CDR3 spells CASSKGAGNTEAFF. The CDR3 DNA reads TGTGCCAGCAGCAAGGGGGCAGGGAACACTGAAGCTTTCTTT.

This clone was seen only once. A junction boundary mismatches the germline segment, possibly from a read error. The chain is built from TRBV7-9 and TRBJ2-2, with D unresolved. This CDR3 has 13 residues. Germline CDR1 SEHNR, CDR2 FQNEAQ (reference sequence). DNA for the CDR3: TGTGCCAGCAGGTTAGACATCACCGGGGAGCTGTTTTTT. This encodes CASRLDITGELFF. Filled out from reference TRBV7-9 and TRBJ2-2, the complete variable domain reads DTGVSQNPRHKITKRGQNVTFRCDPISEHNRLYWYRQTLGQGPEFLTYFQNEAQLEKSRLLSDRFSAERPKGSFSTLEIQRTEQGDSAMYLCASRLDITGELFFGEGSRLTVL.